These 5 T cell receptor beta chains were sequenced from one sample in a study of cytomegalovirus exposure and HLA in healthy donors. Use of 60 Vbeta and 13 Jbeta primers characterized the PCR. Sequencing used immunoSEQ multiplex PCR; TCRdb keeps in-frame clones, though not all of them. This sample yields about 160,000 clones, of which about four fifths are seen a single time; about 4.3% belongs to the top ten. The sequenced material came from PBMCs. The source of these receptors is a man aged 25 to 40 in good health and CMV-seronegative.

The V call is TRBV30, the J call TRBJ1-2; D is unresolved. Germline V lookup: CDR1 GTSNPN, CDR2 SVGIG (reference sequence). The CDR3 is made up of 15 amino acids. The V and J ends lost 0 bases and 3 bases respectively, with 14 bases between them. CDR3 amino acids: CAWSVASTKYYGYTF. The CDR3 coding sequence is TGTGCCTGGAGTGTAGCCTCCACTAAGTACTATGGCTACACCTTC.

DNA for the CDR3: TGTGCCAGCAGTTTTGGCAGACAGTCAGATACGCAGTATTTT. As protein: CASSFGRQSDTQYF. The V and J genes are TRBV27 and TRBJ2-3; D may be TRBD1 (5 bases). The CDR3 runs 14 residues. With 3 bases removed from V and 4 bases from J, the gap between germline ends came to 11 bases. Germline-derived CDR1 and CDR2 are MNHEY and SMNVEV (reference sequence).

The CDR3 region is CASSVTGSPLYEQYF. CDR3 sequence (DNA): TGTGCCAGCAGTGTGACAGGCTCCCCCCTCTACGAGCAGTACTTC. This chain links TRBV27 with TRBJ2-7, with D perhaps matching TRBD1 (6 bases). Trimming removed 5 bases from V and 3 bases from J, with 17 bases in between. Germline CDR1 is MNHEY and CDR2 is SMNVEV (reference sequence). The CDR3 is made up of 15 amino acids.

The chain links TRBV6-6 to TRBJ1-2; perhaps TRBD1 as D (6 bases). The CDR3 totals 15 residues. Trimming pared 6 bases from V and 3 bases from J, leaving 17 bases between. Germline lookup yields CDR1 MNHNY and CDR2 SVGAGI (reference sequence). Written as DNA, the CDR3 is TGTGCCAGCAGGAGCATTGGGGGCAGCCACTATGGCTACACCTTC. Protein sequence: CASRSIGGSHYGYTF.

This CDR3 is CASSLMRNTIYF. In DNA, the CDR3 is TGTGCCAGCTCACTTATGAGAAACACCATATATTTT. The gene calls are TRBV2 and TRBJ1-3; D uncertain. CDR1 and CDR2 (germline): SNHLY, FYNNEI. The CDR3 extends over 12 amino acids. Deletions cut 8 bases from V and 5 bases from J, with 10 bases between. The complete variable domain, with remaining parts taken from reference TRBV2 and TRBJ1-3, reads EPEVTQTPSHQVTQMGQEVILRCVPISNHLYFYWYRQILGQKVEFLVSFYNNEISEKSEIFDDQFSVERPDGSNFTLKIRSTKLEDSAMYFCASSLMRNTIYFGEGSWLTVV.